These T cell receptor beta chains were read from a single sample in a study of PD-1 blockade in classical Hodgkin lymphoma. Sequencing was performed with immunoSEQ multiplex PCR; in TCRdb, only in-frame clones are kept and a portion is missing. There are 45,000 to 55,000 clones in the sample; about 75% occur only once, and 10% to 15% lies in the top ten. The source was peripheral blood mononuclear cells (PBMCs), collected before the fourth cycle of nivolumab. All receptors come from a human donor with classical Hodgkin lymphoma. Both conserved end residues are part of each CDR3. A D gene is named only where the DNA matches it firmly. Clone size, where shown, is once, few, many, or a class for clones that have expanded.

j_call	clone_size	cdr3_length	d_call	v_call	cdr3_aa	cdr3_nt
TRBJ2-6	NA	15	NA	TRBV2	CASSADFSGANVLTF	TGTGCCAGCAGTGCCGACTTCTCTGGGGCCAACGTCCTGACTTTC
TRBJ1-2	NA	13	TRBD1	TRBV2	CAGKGQGGYGYTF	TGTGCCGGAAAAGGACAGGGCGGGTATGGCTACACCTTC
TRBJ2-1	NA	16	TRBD1	TRBV5-8	CASSGLFWTGINEQFF	TGTGCCAGCAGCGGCCTTTTTTGGACAGGTATCAATGAGCAGTTCTTC
TRBJ2-1	few	12	NA	TRBV27	CASSLERGRQFF	TGTGCCAGCAGTTTGGAAAGGGGACGGCAGTTCTTC
TRBJ2-5	NA	13	NA	TRBV27	CASSQQGAETQYF	TGTGCCAGCAGTCAGCAGGGTGCAGAGACCCAGTACTTC
TRBJ2-6	NA	17	NA	TRBV4-3	CASSPFQAHSGANVLTF	TGCGCCAGCAGCCCCTTTCAAGCTCATTCTGGGGCCAACGTCCTGACTTTC
TRBJ1-5	once	13	NA	TRBV28	CASSFTGNQPQHF	TGTGCCAGCAGTTTTACAGGGAATCAGCCCCAGCATTTT
TRBJ2-7	few	12	NA	TRBV2	CASGDGAYEQYF	TGTGCCAGTGGGGACGGAGCCTACGAGCAGTACTTC
TRBJ2-2	NA	15	NA	TRBV5-1	CASSLGTRNTGELFF	TGCGCCAGCAGCTTAGGGACGAGGAACACCGGGGAGCTGTTTTTT
TRBJ1-2	once	18	TRBD1	TRBV4-3	CASSQDLSGTGYFGGYTF	TGCGCCAGCAGCCAAGATTTGTCCGGGACAGGGTATTTTGGTGGCTACACCTTC
TRBJ2-1	NA	15	TRBD1	TRBV28	CASSLRTGSYNEQFF	TGTGCCAGCAGTTTACGGACAGGCTCCTACAATGAGCAGTTCTTC
TRBJ1-4	once	13	NA	TRBV27	CASSPQRAEKLFF	TGTGCCAGCAGTCCGCAGAGAGCCGAAAAACTGTTTTTT
TRBJ1-2	medium-sized	16	TRBD1	TRBV28	CASSPLQRGHGYGYTF	TGTGCCAGCAGTCCGCTCCAGAGGGGGCACGGCTATGGCTACACCTTC
TRBJ2-7	NA	14	NA	TRBV4-3	CASSQEWSSYEQYF	TGCGCCAGCAGCCAAGAATGGAGCTCCTACGAGCAGTACTTC
TRBJ1-2	NA	13	NA	TRBV5-1	CASSLAANYGYTF	TGCGCCAGCAGCTTAGCGGCTAACTATGGCTACACCTTC
TRBJ1-2	NA	17	TRBD1	TRBV10-3	CAISESWTGTPNYGYTF	TGTGCCATCAGTGAGTCTTGGACAGGGACCCCTAACTATGGCTACACCTTC
TRBJ2-2	few	16	TRBD2	TRBV7-7	CASSFHSGRNTGELFF	TGTGCTAGCAGCTTTCACAGCGGGAGGAACACCGGGGAGCTGTTTTTT
TRBJ1-5	NA	15	NA	TRBV2	CASSDGRTLNQPQHF	TGTGCCAGCAGTGACGGGCGAACTCTCAATCAGCCCCAGCATTTT
TRBJ2-5	NA	13	NA	TRBV5-1	CASSVEYQETQYF	TGCGCCAGCAGCGTAGAGTACCAAGAGACCCAGTACTTC
TRBJ2-1	once	12	NA	TRBV23-1	CASSHHVGQQFF	TGCGCCAGCAGTCACCATGTGGGACAGCAGTTCTTC